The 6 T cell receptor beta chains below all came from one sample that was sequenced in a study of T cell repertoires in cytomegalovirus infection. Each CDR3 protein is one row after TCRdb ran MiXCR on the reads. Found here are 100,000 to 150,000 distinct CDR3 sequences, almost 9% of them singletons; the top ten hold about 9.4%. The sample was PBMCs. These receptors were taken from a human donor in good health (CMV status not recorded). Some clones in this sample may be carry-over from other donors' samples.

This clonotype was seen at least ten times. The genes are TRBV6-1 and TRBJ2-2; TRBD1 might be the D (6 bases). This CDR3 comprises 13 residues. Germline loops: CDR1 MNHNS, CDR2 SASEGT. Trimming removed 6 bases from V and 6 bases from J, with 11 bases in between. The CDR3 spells CASRSNRAGELFF. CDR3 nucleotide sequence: TGTGCCAGCAGGTCGAACAGGGCCGGGGAGCTGTTTTTT.

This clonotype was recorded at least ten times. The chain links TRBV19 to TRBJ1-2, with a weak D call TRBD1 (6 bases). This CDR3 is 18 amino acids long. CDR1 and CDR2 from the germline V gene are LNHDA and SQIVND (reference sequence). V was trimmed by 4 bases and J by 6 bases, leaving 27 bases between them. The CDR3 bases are TGTGCCAGTAGTACCCACTACGGGACTCGGGGGGCCCGAGATGGCTACACCTTC. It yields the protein CASSTHYGTRGARDGYTF.

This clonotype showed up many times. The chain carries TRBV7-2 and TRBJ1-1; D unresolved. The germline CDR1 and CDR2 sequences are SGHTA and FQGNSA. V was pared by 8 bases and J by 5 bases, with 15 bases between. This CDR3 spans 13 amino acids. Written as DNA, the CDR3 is TGTGCCAGCCGGCATCCGGGAGGGACTGAAGCTTTCTTT. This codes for CASRHPGGTEAFF.

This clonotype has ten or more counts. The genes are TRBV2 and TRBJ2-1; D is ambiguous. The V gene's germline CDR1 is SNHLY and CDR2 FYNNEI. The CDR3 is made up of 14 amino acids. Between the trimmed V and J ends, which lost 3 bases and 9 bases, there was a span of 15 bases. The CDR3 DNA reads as TGTGCCAGCAGTGATGGTAGCTTTGACGGTGAGCAGTTCTTC. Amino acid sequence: CASSDGSFDGEQFF.

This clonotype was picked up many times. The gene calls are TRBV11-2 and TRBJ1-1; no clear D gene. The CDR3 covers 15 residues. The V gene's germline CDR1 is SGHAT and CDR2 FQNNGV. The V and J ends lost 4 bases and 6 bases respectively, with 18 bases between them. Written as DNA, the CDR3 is TGTGCCAGCAGCTCCCTGGTGAGGGTTCTACCTGAAGCTTTCTTT. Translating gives CASSSLVRVLPEAFF.

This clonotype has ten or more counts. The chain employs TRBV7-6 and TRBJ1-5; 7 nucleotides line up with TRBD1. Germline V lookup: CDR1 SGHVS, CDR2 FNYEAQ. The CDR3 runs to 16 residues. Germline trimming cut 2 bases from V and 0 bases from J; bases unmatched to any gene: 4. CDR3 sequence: CASSLMQGGSNQPQHF. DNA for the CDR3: TGTGCCAGCAGCTTAATGCAGGGGGGTAGCAATCAGCCCCAGCATTTT.